A selection of T cell receptor beta chains follows, all from one sample in a study of T cell responses to AZD1222 COVID-19 vaccine. TCRdb's copy holds only in-frame clones and misses some; the assay was immunoSEQ multiplex PCR. The table records tens of thousands of clones, roughly nine tenths of them present only once. The specimen comprised peripheral blood, sampled 28 days after the second AZD1222 dose. These receptors came from an adult who received the AZD1222 COVID-19 vaccine. Both conserved end residues are part of each CDR3. Each record gives: J gene, clone size, V gene, D gene, CDR3 DNA, CDR3 protein. A D gene is named only where the DNA matches it firmly. Clone size, where shown, is once, few, many, or a class for clones that have expanded.

TRBJ1-3 few TRBV19 NA TGTGCCAGTTCGCGGGGGGCCAACTCTGGAAACACCATATATTTT CASSRGANSGNTIYF
TRBJ2-2 NA TRBV4-2 NA TGTGCCAGCAGCCAAGATACTGAGGGCGGGGAGCTGTTTTTT CASSQDTEGGELFF
TRBJ2-5 NA TRBV19 NA TGTGCCAGTAGTATAGCAGGTTACCAAGAGACCCAGTACTTC CASSIAGYQETQYF
TRBJ1-5 NA TRBV2 TRBD1 TGTGCCAGCAGTAAAGGGGGCACAGGTAATCAGCCCCAGCATTTT CASSKGGTGNQPQHF
TRBJ1-2 NA TRBV30 TRBD1 TGTGCCTGGTCCCGGACAGGAGAGAACTATGGCTACACCTTC CAWSRTGENYGYTF
TRBJ2-1 NA TRBV9 NA TGTGCCAGCAGGGGGCAGGGGTACAATGAGCAGTTCTTC CASRGQGYNEQFF
TRBJ2-1 NA TRBV5-4 TRBD2 TGTGCCAGCAGCTTCCGAGCGGGGCGAGATTACAATGAGCAGTTCTTC CASSFRAGRDYNEQFF
TRBJ2-2 NA TRBV25-1 NA TGTGCCAGCAGTTACGGACGGGAGAGAAACACCGGGGAGCTGTTTTTT CASSYGRERNTGELFF
TRBJ1-6 NA TRBV19 NA TGTGCCAGTAGTATGCGGACTCAATCACCCCTCCACTTT CASSMRTQSPLHF
TRBJ2-1 once TRBV4-3 TRBD2 TGCGCCAGCAGCCAAGCAAGCGGGGTTTACAATGAGCAGTTCTTC CASSQASGVYNEQFF
TRBJ1-1 NA TRBV7-2 NA TGTGCCAGCAGCTTATCACGGGACACTGAAGCTTTCTTT CASSLSRDTEAFF
TRBJ1-2 NA TRBV12-5 NA TGTGCTAGTGGATACTACATCGGGGGCAGTCGGGGCTACACCTTC CASGYYIGGSRGYTF
TRBJ1-2 NA TRBV6-5 NA TGTGCCAGCAGTTACCCCCGTTCCTATGGCTACACCTTC CASSYPRSYGYTF
TRBJ2-7 NA TRBV10-3 TRBD1 TGTGCCATCAGTGAGTCGACAGGGGGTGCCCACGAGCAGTACTTC CAISESTGGAHEQYF
TRBJ1-1 few TRBV3-1/TRBV3-2 NA TGTGCCAGCACCCGGGGCACTTTCGAAGCTTTCTTT CASTRGTFEAFF
TRBJ1-3 NA TRBV5-1 NA TGCGCCAGCAGCTTGGGATCGGGGTCTGGAAACACCATATATTTT CASSLGSGSGNTIYF
TRBJ2-7 once TRBV7-9 NA TGTGCCAGCAGCTTGATGGGGTCGAACTCCTACGAGCAGTACTTC CASSLMGSNSYEQYF
TRBJ2-1 NA TRBV6-5 NA TGTGCCAGCAGTTACGGGGGTAGCGGTTACAATGAGCAGTTCTTC CASSYGGSGYNEQFF
TRBJ2-1 NA TRBV5-4 NA TGTGCCAGCAGCTACCGGGGAGGTTCCTACAATGAGCAGTTCTTC CASSYRGGSYNEQFF
TRBJ1-5 NA TRBV5-1 NA TGCGCCAGCAGCTTGGACGGATCGGATCAGCCCCAGCATTTT CASSLDGSDQPQHF
TRBJ2-3 NA TRBV7-3 TRBD1 TGTGCCAGCAGCCTTGGACAGGCCACAGATACGCAGTATTTT CASSLGQATDTQYF
TRBJ1-3 NA TRBV5-4 TRBD1 TGTGCCAGCAGCAGAGGGACAGGGGGCTTATCTGGAAACACCATATATTTT CASSRGTGGLSGNTIYF
TRBJ2-3 NA TRBV21-1 NA TGTGCCAGCAGCCTCTTACTCTTAAACAGGTCGGTGCTCATATCGGATACGCAGTATTTT CASSLLLLNRSVLISDTQYF
TRBJ2-1 NA TRBV5-6 NA TGTGCCAGCAGCTTGGTTTTAGGGGACTCCTACAATGAGCAGTTCTTC CASSLVLGDSYNEQFF
TRBJ1-6 NA TRBV19 NA TGTGCCAGTAGTATCGGCGGAAACTATAATTCACCCCTCCACTTT CASSIGGNYNSPLHF
TRBJ2-5 NA TRBV7-8 NA TGTGCCAGCAGCTTGGGGGGCCGCGAGACCCAGTACTTC CASSLGGRETQYF
TRBJ2-1 NA TRBV11-3 TRBD2 TGTGCCAGCAGCCCGAGGGCGGGGGGAAGCAATGAGCAGTTCTTC CASSPRAGGSNEQFF
TRBJ2-7 NA TRBV12-3/TRBV12-4 NA TGTGCCAGCAGTTTAGTGGGTCGAGAGCAGTACTTC CASSLVGREQYF
TRBJ2-1 NA TRBV29-1 NA TGCAGCGCTGGACAGTACAATGAGCAGTTCTTC CSAGQYNEQFF
TRBJ1-5 NA TRBV7-8 NA TGTGCCAGCGCGGGGTCGGGCAATCAGCCCCAGCATTTT CASAGSGNQPQHF
TRBJ1-3 NA TRBV25-1 NA TGTGCCAGCAGTGAACCCCGGGGGGGGGACTCTGGAAACACCATATATTTT CASSEPRGGDSGNTIYF
TRBJ2-7 NA TRBV11-1 NA TGTGCCAGCAGCTTAGGAGGAGGGCGCGAGCAGTACTTC CASSLGGGREQYF
TRBJ1-2 NA TRBV3-1/TRBV3-2 NA TGTGCCACCGAATATGGCTACACCTTC CATEYGYTF
TRBJ1-3 NA TRBV9 TRBD1 TGTGCCAGCGGCAGGGGACAGGGAAGTGAAGGAAACACCATATATTTT CASGRGQGSEGNTIYF
TRBJ2-3 NA TRBV9 NA TGTGCCAGCAGCGTAGAGCTAACAGATACGCAGTATTTT CASSVELTDTQYF
TRBJ1-3 once TRBV7-8 TRBD1 TGTGCCAGCAGCCCGACGACAGGGGTAATAGGAAACACCATATATTTT CASSPTTGVIGNTIYF
TRBJ2-5 NA TRBV5-1 NA TGCGCCAGCAGCTTGGGGCAGCTCCAAGAGACCCAGTACTTC CASSLGQLQETQYF
TRBJ1-3 NA TRBV12-5 TRBD1 TGTGCTAGTGGTTTGCAGGGGGTGGACACCATATATTTT CASGLQGVDTIYF
TRBJ2-3 NA TRBV6-5 TRBD2 TGTGCCAGCAGTTACGGGGGGGGCACAGATACGCAGTATTTT CASSYGGGTDTQYF
TRBJ1-3 NA TRBV12-5 NA TGTGCTAGTGCAGGGAATTCCGGAAACACCATATATTTT CASAGNSGNTIYF
TRBJ1-1 NA TRBV9 NA TGTGCCAGCAGCCCCAGATACGGGGGCGCGGGGTACACTGAAGCTTTCTTT CASSPRYGGAGYTEAFF
TRBJ2-1 NA TRBV27 NA TGTGCCAGCAGTTACCTCGCAGGGTCAACTACCTACAATGAGCAGTTCTTC CASSYLAGSTTYNEQFF
TRBJ2-7 NA TRBV27 NA TGTGCCAGCAGCCAAAGACGACAGGGAGGATACGAGCAGTACTTC CASSQRRQGGYEQYF
TRBJ2-2 NA TRBV7-3 TRBD2 TGTGCCAGCACCCCTAGCGGGGGGAACACCGGGGAGCTGTTTTTT CASTPSGGNTGELFF
TRBJ2-5 NA TRBV7-3 NA TGTGCCAGCAGCAAAGGGGAGCAAGAGACCCAGTACTTC CASSKGEQETQYF
TRBJ1-5 NA TRBV24-1 NA TGTGCCACCAGACAGATGACAGTATATAGCAATCAGCCCCAGCATTTT CATRQMTVYSNQPQHF
TRBJ1-1 NA TRBV7-2 NA TGTGCCAGCAGCTTAGGGATCCACACTGAAGCTTTCTTT CASSLGIHTEAFF
TRBJ2-2 NA TRBV24-1 NA TGTGCCGCGGGACAGAACACCGGGGAGCTGTTTTTT CAAGQNTGELFF
TRBJ2-1 NA TRBV7-3 TRBD1 TGTGCCAGCAGCTTTAGGACAGGGGCGGGCAATGAGCAGTTCTTC CASSFRTGAGNEQFF
TRBJ1-6 NA TRBV7-9 NA TGTGCCACCGAGGCGGGCCTGGGGGGGAATTCACCCCTCCACTTT CATEAGLGGNSPLHF
TRBJ2-5 NA TRBV2 NA TGTGCCAGCCGAATCGACGGTTCGTGGGCCCAGTACTTC CASRIDGSWAQYF
TRBJ2-1 NA TRBV6-4 TRBD1 TGTGCCAGCAGTCTGGACAGGTTCGGGGAGCAGTTCTTC CASSLDRFGEQFF
TRBJ2-7 NA TRBV18 TRBD2 TGTGCCAGCTCACCTACGAGTAGCGGGGGGGCATCCCACGAGCAGTACTTC CASSPTSSGGASHEQYF
TRBJ2-7 NA TRBV19 TRBD1 TGTGCCAGTAGTATAGTCCGGGCAGGGGGCTACGAGCAGTACTTC CASSIVRAGGYEQYF
TRBJ2-7 NA TRBV13 NA TGTGCCAGCTCCACTTCTAGGGGCTCCTACGAGCAGTACTTC CASSTSRGSYEQYF